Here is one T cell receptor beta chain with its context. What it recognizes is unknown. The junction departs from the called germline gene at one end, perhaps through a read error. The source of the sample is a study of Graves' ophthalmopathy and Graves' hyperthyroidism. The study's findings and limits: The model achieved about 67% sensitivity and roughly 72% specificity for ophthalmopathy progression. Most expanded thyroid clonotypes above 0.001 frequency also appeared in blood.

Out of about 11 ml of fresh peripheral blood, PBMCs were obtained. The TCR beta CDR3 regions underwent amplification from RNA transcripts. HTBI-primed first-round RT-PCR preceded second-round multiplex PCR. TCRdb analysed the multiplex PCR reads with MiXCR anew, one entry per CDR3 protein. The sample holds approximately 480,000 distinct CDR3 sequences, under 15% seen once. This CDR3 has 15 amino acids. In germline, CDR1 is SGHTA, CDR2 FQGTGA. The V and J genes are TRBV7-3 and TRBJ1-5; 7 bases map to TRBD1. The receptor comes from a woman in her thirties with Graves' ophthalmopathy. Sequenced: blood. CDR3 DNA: TGTGCCAGCAGCCCCGGGACAGTGGCCGGTCAGCCTCAGCATTTT. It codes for CASSPGTVAGQPQHF.